The 2 T cell receptor beta chains given below trace back to one sample, sequenced in a study of response to subunit inactivated influenza vaccine. One entry per CDR3 protein results from TCRdb running MiXCR on the RT-PCR reads. The sample carries 500,000 to 600,000 distinct CDR3 sequences, 10% to 15% recorded once. This specimen consisted of PBMCs from blood, obtained on the day of vaccination. The receptor set was obtained from a man aged 50-59 years who received an inactivated influenza vaccine.

The chain recombines TRBV7-2 with TRBJ2-7; 7 positions agree with TRBD2. Per germline, CDR1 SGHTA and CDR2 FQGNSA. V shed 4 bases and J 2 bases; nucleotides not matched to a gene: 8. The CDR3 sequence is 15 residues long. For the CDR3, the DNA is TGTGCCAGCAGCTACGGACTAGAAACTACCTACGAGCAGTACTTC. Translated: CASSYGLETTYEQYF.

The chain uses TRBV28 and TRBJ2-5; D might be TRBD2 (6 bases). This CDR3 spans 15 amino acids. Per germline, CDR1 MDHEN and CDR2 SYDVKM. V was pared by 5 bases and J by 5 bases, with 18 bases between. This CDR3 is CASSALQRREETQYF. CDR3 sequence (DNA): TGTGCCAGCAGTGCACTACAGCGCCGGGAGGAGACCCAGTACTTC.